This T cell receptor (beta chain) was retrieved from a study of cytomegalovirus exposure and HLA in healthy donors. Study in general: A later analysis reported the 95 to 150 validation repertoires used the same platform as the approximately 670 first-cohort repertoires. Study conclusions and caveats: Reports indicated that the classifier achieved high specificity and sensitivity in diagnosing cytomegalovirus status.

Germline CDR1 SGHRS, CDR2 YFSETQ. The CDR3 covers 17 residues. The V segment lost 3 bases and the J segment 1 base; nucleotides outside the gene matches: 10. Using immunoSEQ multiplex PCR, the repertoire was profiled, and TCRdb retains in-frame clones only, with some absent. The sample lists 150,000 to 180,000 clones; 86% were seen once. As concerns this clone: The target antigen is unknown.

The sequenced sample consisted of PBMCs. This TCR was sampled from a human donor in good health. The chain combines TRBV5-1 with TRBJ2-3; 8 bases align to TRBD2. In DNA form, the CDR3 reads TGCGCCAGCAGCTATCTTACGAGCGGGAGCGGCACAGATACGCAGTATTTT. Translating it yields CASSYLTSGSGTDTQYF.